These T cell receptor beta chains were read from a single sample in a study of blood T cells in healthy people across ages. TCRdb reprocessed the 5' RACE reads with MiXCR, giving one entry per CDR3 protein. The repertoire holds around 1,000,000 distinct CDR3 sequences, with 20% to 25% as singletons. These records were also assigned to another study, of T cells of mothers and their children.

Sequenced: blood. All receptors come from a girl under 10 years old in good health. CDR3s include the opening cysteine and the closing phenylalanine or tryptophan. D genes are given only for firm matches. Size tells how often a clone was seen (once, few, many) or the class of an expanded clone, and some rows leave it out.

D: NA; J: TRBJ2-2; V: TRBV6-6; size: NA; CDR3: CASSYQGELFF; DNA: TGTGCCAGCAGTTACCAGGGGGAGCTGTTTTTT
D: NA; J: TRBJ1-2; V: TRBV20-1; size: few; CDR3: CSADRTSPYGYTF; DNA: TGCAGTGCTGACAGGACATCCCCCTATGGCTACACCTTC
D: NA; J: TRBJ2-6; V: TRBV7-2; size: few; CDR3: CATTFSGANVLTF; DNA: TGTGCCACCACCTTCTCTGGGGCCAACGTCCTGACTTTC
D: NA; J: TRBJ1-4; V: TRBV3-1; size: NA; CDR3: CASSQAGPASNEKLFF; DNA: TGTGCCAGCAGCCAAGCCGGACCAGCCTCTAATGAAAAACTGTTTTTT
D: NA; J: TRBJ2-1; V: TRBV9; size: few; CDR3: CASSPRMGGQFF; DNA: TGTGCCAGCAGCCCCCGAATGGGTGGGCAGTTCTTC
D: NA; J: TRBJ1-5; V: TRBV12-3/TRBV12-4; size: few; CDR3: CASSFIGNQPQHF; DNA: TGTGCCAGCAGTTTTATAGGAAATCAGCCCCAGCATTTT
D: TRBD2; J: TRBJ2-1; V: TRBV7-3; size: NA; CDR3: CASSLAGDEFEQFF; DNA: TGTGCCAGCAGTTTAGCGGGAGATGAATTTGAGCAGTTCTTC
D: NA; J: TRBJ2-1; V: TRBV5-1; size: few; CDR3: CASSLEGVLGNEQFF; DNA: TGCGCCAGCAGCTTGGAAGGGGTGTTAGGCAATGAGCAGTTCTTC
D: TRBD2; J: TRBJ2-1; V: TRBV4-1; size: NA; CDR3: CASSRIGRGEVSYNEQFF; DNA: TGCGCCAGCAGCCGCATCGGGAGGGGGGAGGTATCCTACAATGAGCAGTTCTTC
D: TRBD2; J: TRBJ2-5; V: TRBV20-1; size: many; CDR3: CSATGTTQETQYF; DNA: TGCAGTGCTACCGGGACTACTCAAGAGACCCAGTACTTC